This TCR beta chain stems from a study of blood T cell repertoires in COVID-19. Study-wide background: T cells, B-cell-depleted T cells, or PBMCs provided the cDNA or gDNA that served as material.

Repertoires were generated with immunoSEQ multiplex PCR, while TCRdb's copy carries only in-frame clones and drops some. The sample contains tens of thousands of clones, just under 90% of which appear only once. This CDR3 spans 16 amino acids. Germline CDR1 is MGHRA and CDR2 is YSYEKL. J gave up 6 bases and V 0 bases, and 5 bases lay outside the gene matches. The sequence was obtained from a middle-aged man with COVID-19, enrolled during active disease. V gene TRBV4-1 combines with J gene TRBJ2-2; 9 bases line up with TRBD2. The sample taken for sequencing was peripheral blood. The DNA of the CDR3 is TGCGCCAGCAGCCAAGAAACAGCGGGGGGCCCCGGGGAGCTGTTTTTT. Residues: CASSQETAGGPGELFF.